This paragraph covers one TCR beta chain sequence. Its specificity is unknown. The CDR3 consists of 14 residues. Produced via immunoSEQ multiplex PCR; TCRdb's table is partial and in-frame only. The table records some 110,000 clones, about 92% of them present only once. This record belongs to a study of CD4+ T cells in melanoma. Study conclusions and caveats: CD8+ T cell, macrophage and B cell function reportedly correlated with neoantigen-specific CD4+ T cells.

The rearrangement links TRBV21-1 to TRBJ2-2; the table names TRBD2, a call not compared with the DNA. TRBV21-1 has pseudogene status. Material: peripheral blood. This receptor was identified in a human donor with melanoma. The CDR3 reads CASSRRGGTGELFF. DNA for the CDR3: TGTGCCAGCAGCAGAAGAGGAGGGACCGGGGAGCTGTTTTTT.